Presented here are 30 T cell receptor beta chains from one specimen sequenced in a study of blood T cell repertoires in COVID-19. Sequenced by immunoSEQ multiplex PCR; TCRdb stores in-frame clones only, minus some. The sample yields about 140,000 clones, around 80% seen once. Sequences were obtained from peripheral blood. The receptors shown here come from a man aged 55 to 70 with active or convalescent COVID-19.

The V gene is TRBV9, the J gene TRBJ2-1, with 7 bases that match TRBD2. The CDR3 runs to 13 residues. The trim removed 3 bases at V and 9 bases at J, leaving 6 bases unmatched. Germline V gene lookup returns CDR1 SGDLS and CDR2 YYNGEE. The CDR3, as DNA: TGTGCCAGCAGCGCCGGACTAGTGGCTGAGCAGTTCTTC. It specifies CASSAGLVAEQFF.

The J gene is TRBJ1-5, the V gene TRBV19, with TRBD1 identical over 9 bases. The CDR3 is made up of 13 amino acids. CDR1 and CDR2 (germline): LNHDA, SQIVND (reference sequence). V dropped 8 bases and J dropped 6; count of bases not matched to a gene: 5. CDR3 region: CASGTGPGQPQHF. CDR3 DNA sequence: TGTGCCAGTGGGACAGGGCCTGGTCAGCCCCAGCATTTT. Using reference TRBV19 and TRBJ1-5 for the parts outside the CDR3, the full variable domain is DGGITQSPKYLFRKEGQNVTLSCEQNLNHDAMYWYRQDPGQGLRLIYYSQIVNDFQKGDIAEGYSVSREKKESFPLTVTSAQKNPTAFYLCASGTGPGQPQHFGDGTRLSIL.

The rearrangement joins TRBV5-8 to TRBJ2-1; 8 bases match TRBD2. V shed 3 bases and J 9 bases; nucleotides not matched to a gene: 14. The length of the CDR3 is 16 residues. Germline V CDR1 and CDR2: SGHTS, YDEGEE. Here the CDR3 reads CASSSRRLGREGEQFF. The CDR3 DNA follows: TGTGCCAGCAGCTCGAGGCGGCTCGGGAGGGAGGGTGAGCAGTTCTTC.

This chain joins TRBV7-8 and TRBJ2-3; TRBD2 is a possible D gene (5 bases). Germline CDR1 reads SGHVS; CDR2 reads FQNEAQ. Trimming took 7 bases from V and 4 from J, leaving 18 bases between them. The CDR3 is 15 amino acids. The CDR3 DNA follows: TGTGCCAGCAATAGTTTGGGAGAGTTGGCAGATACGCAGTATTTT. Translating gives CASNSLGELADTQYF. Based on the CDR3 plus reference TRBV7-8 and TRBJ2-3, the full variable domain is GAGVSQSPRYKVAKRGQDVALRCDPISGHVSLFWYQQALGQGPEFLTYFQNEAQLDKSGLPSDRFFAERPEGSVSTLKIQRTQQEDSAVYLCASNSLGELADTQYFGPGTRLTVL.

This sequence joins TRBV4-1 and TRBJ2-2, with TRBD1 identical over 9 bases. This CDR3 is built from 14 residues. Trimming removed 10 bases from V and 0 bases from J; junction bases left unmatched: 3. Germline V lookup: CDR1 MGHRA, CDR2 YSYEKL. This chain's CDR3 is CAIRQGANTGELFF. The CDR3 DNA reads as TGCGCCATTCGACAGGGGGCGAACACCGGGGAGCTGTTTTTT.

This chain links TRBV7-2 with TRBJ2-2; the match to TRBD2 covers 10 bases. Per germline, CDR1 SGHTA and CDR2 FQGNSA. The CDR3 runs to 19 residues. The J segment lost 1 base and the V segment lost 1 base, leaving 9 bases of the junction unmatched. As DNA, the CDR3 is TGTGCCAGCAGCTTAGAAATGGCTAGCGGGAGACTGAACACCGGGGAGCTGTTTTTT. Protein product: CASSLEMASGRLNTGELFF.

J is TRBJ2-2 and V is TRBV14; 7 bases line up with TRBD1. The ends lost 6 bases at V and 4 bases at J; junction bases unmatched: 11. The CDR3 covers 16 residues. Germline-derived CDR1 and CDR2 are SGHDN and FVKESK. The CDR3 DNA sequence: TGTGCCAGCAGTAACATAGGGGGCTGGAGCACCGGGGAGCTGTTTTTT. Translation: CASSNIGGWSTGELFF.

The CDR3 bases are TGCGCCAGCAGCGAGGGACAGGGGATTTTTGGCGAGCAGTACTTC. Translated, it gives CASSEGQGIFGEQYF. The chain is built from TRBV4-3 and TRBJ2-7; 10 bases align to TRBD1. From germline, CDR1 is LGHNA and CDR2 YSLEER. J gave up 6 bases and V 5 bases, and 10 bases lay outside the gene matches. The CDR3 length is 15 residues.

This clone was found a few times. V gene TRBV30 combines with J gene TRBJ1-2; D gene unclear. Germline loops: CDR1 GTSNPN, CDR2 SVGIG (reference sequence). CDR3 length: 15 residues. The V gene lost 1 base and the J gene lost 0 bases, with 12 bases spanning the gap. This CDR3 is CAWSGIVRTNYGYTF. The CDR3 bases are TGTGCCTGGAGTGGAATTGTGAGGACTAACTATGGCTACACCTTC.

The chain joins TRBV19 to TRBJ1-5, with TRBD1 identical over 7 bases. Germline values: CDR1 LNHDA, CDR2 SQIVND (reference sequence). The CDR3 sequence is 14 residues long. J lost 6 bases, V lost 3 bases, and 5 bases had no gene match. The DNA of the CDR3 is TGTGCCAGTAGTATGGGCCAGGGGGGTCAGCCCCAGCATTTT. This gives the protein CASSMGQGGQPQHF.

The chain recombines TRBV12-3 or TRBV12-4 with TRBJ2-1; D might be TRBD2 (6 bases). The germline V and J ends were trimmed by 6 bases and 8 bases, with 11 bases remaining between them. CDR3 size: 12 residues. The CDR3 coding sequence is TGTGCCAGCAGCGGGCGGAGGGATGAGCAGTTCTTC. Translation: CASSGRRDEQFF.

The V and J genes are TRBV2 and TRBJ2-1; TRBD2 matches 7 bases. V lost 6 bases to trimming and J lost 0 bases; unmatched junction nucleotides: 2. CDR3 length: 14 residues. Germline CDR1 and CDR2: SNHLY and FYNNEI. CDR3 in amino acids: CASSRGSSYNEQFF. The CDR3 bases are TGTGCCAGCAGCCGCGGGAGCTCCTACAATGAGCAGTTCTTC.

As concerns this clone: Other DNA sequences in this specimen translate into the identical CDR3. The chain has TRBV14 and TRBJ2-6; D is possibly TRBD1 (5 bases). This CDR3 has 15 amino acids. Trimming stripped 4 bases from V and 0 bases from J, with 7 bases between. From germline, CDR1 is SGHDN and CDR2 FVKESK. The DNA of the CDR3 is TGTGCCAGCAGCCTACAGGTCTCTGGGGCCAACGTCCTGACTTTC. This sequence encodes CASSLQVSGANVLTF.

This clone was detected ten times or more. CDR3 DNA: TGTGCCAGCAGCTTAGCGGGATCCAATCAGCCCCAGCATTTT. Residues: CASSLAGSNQPQHF. The chain has TRBV11-2 and TRBJ1-5; D remains ambiguous. The CDR3 consists of 14 residues. Germline lookup yields CDR1 SGHAT and CDR2 FQNNGV. The V end was cut by 1 base, the J end by 3 bases, with 7 bases between.

The chain joins TRBV2 to TRBJ1-2; 7 bases match TRBD1. Germline assignment: CDR1 SNHLY and CDR2 FYNNEI. CDR3 length equals 16 residues. After removal of 2 bases from V and 5 bases from J, the junction contained 11 bases not matched to a gene. This chain's CDR3 is CASSERWTGGAYGYTF. In DNA, the CDR3 is TGTGCCAGCAGTGAAAGGTGGACAGGTGGGGCATATGGCTACACCTTC.

The table lists this clone with a few counts. This chain connects TRBV6-2 or TRBV6-3 to TRBJ1-2; tentatively, D is TRBD1 (6 bases). The CDR3 runs to 14 residues. V gave up 4 bases and J gave up 4 bases, with 13 bases separating them. Germline CDR1 reads MNHEY; CDR2 reads SVGEGT. The CDR3 DNA reads TGTGCCAGCAGTTTCAACAGGGTTAGCTATGGCTACACCTTC. Protein product: CASSFNRVSYGYTF.

This clone appeared a few times. This chain links TRBV13 with TRBJ2-5, with D tentatively TRBD2 (7 bases). This CDR3 region has 15 residues. V was trimmed by 2 bases and J by 7 bases, leaving 17 bases between them. CDR1 PRHDT and CDR2 FYEKMQ come from the germline V gene (reference sequence). CDR3 sequence reads: CASSLKGGGEGTQYF. CDR3 bases: TGTGCCAGCAGCTTAAAAGGGGGAGGGGAAGGGACCCAGTACTTC.

This rearrangement joins TRBV19 to TRBJ1-5; 8 nucleotides match TRBD1. Trimming at V came to 10 bases and at J to 5 bases, leaving 16 bases not matched to a gene. The CDR3 totals 16 residues. CDR1 LNHDA and CDR2 SQIVND come from the germline V gene (reference sequence). The DNA for the CDR3 is TGTGCCACAGGGACAGGACCCTACACCCCTTATCAGCCCCAGCATTTT. This translates into CATGTGPYTPYQPQHF.

This chain joins TRBV29-1 and TRBJ2-7, with D possibly matching TRBD1 (5 bases). This CDR3 has 14 residues. Germline loops: CDR1 SQVTM, CDR2 ANQGSEA. Trimming took 4 bases from V and 0 from J, leaving 13 bases between them. In nucleotides, the CDR3 is TGCAGCGTTGGAGGCAGGGCCAACTCCTACGAGCAGTACGTC. This translates into CSVGGRANSYEQYV.

This chain joins TRBV6-5 and TRBJ2-1; 7 positions match TRBD1. Germline V lookup: CDR1 MNHEY, CDR2 SVGAGI. The junction had 9 bases not matched to a gene; V was cut back by 5 bases and J by 8 bases. The CDR3 totals 14 residues. As DNA, the CDR3 is TGTGCCAGCAGTACTGGGACAGCGCATGATGAGCAGTTCTTC. Residues: CASSTGTAHDEQFF.

This clone was detected a few times. This chain uses TRBV14 with TRBJ1-3; TRBD1 might be the D (6 bases). The CDR3 runs to 14 residues. Trimming pared 6 bases from V and 4 bases from J, leaving 13 bases between. CDR1 is SGHDN, CDR2 FVKESK, per germline. The CDR3 region is CASSRTGTGNTIYF. The CDR3 bases are TGTGCCAGCAGTCGCACAGGGACAGGAAACACCATATATTTT.

The rearrangement joins TRBV7-2 to TRBJ2-3, with D possibly TRBD2 on 6 matching bases. Per the germline V gene, CDR1 is SGHTA and CDR2 is FQGNSA. The V end lost 2 bases, the J end lost 3 bases, and 12 bases lay between the germline ends. The CDR3 loop spans 15 amino acids. CDR3 DNA sequence: TGTGCCAGCAGCTTACGACGGGGGATTACAGATACGCAGTATTTT. It is translated as CASSLRRGITDTQYF.

The J gene is TRBJ2-7, the V gene TRBV5-1; 12 bases align to TRBD1. Unmatched junction bases numbered 7, after V lost 2 bases and J lost 1 base. Germline V gene sequence: CDR1 SGHRS, CDR2 YFSETQ. This CDR3 region has 17 residues. CDR3 DNA sequence: TGCGCCAGCAGCTTACCGGGACAGGGGGCTAAGTCCTACGAGCAGTACTTC. Its translation is CASSLPGQGAKSYEQYF.

J is TRBJ1-6 and V is TRBV5-6, with D perhaps TRBD1 (6 bases). This CDR3 has 15 residues. Germline loops: CDR1 SGHDT, CDR2 YYEEEE. The V end lost 0 bases, the J end lost 10 bases, and 14 bases lay between the germline ends. CDR3 bases: TGTGCCAGCAGCTTGGGCCAACCAGGGGCCTCACCCCTCCACTTT. It translates to CASSLGQPGASPLHF.

The chain links TRBV4-3 to TRBJ2-1; TRBD2 aligns across 7 bases. This CDR3 is built from 14 residues. J gave up 8 bases and V 1 base, and 5 bases lay outside the gene matches. Germline V lookup: CDR1 LGHNA, CDR2 YSLEER. CDR3 nucleotides: TGCGCCAGCAGCCAAGTTCGGGGGGTCTATGAGCAGTTCTTC. Translating gives CASSQVRGVYEQFF.

The V gene is TRBV11-3, the J gene TRBJ2-3; D is perhaps TRBD2 (5 bases). Between the trimmed V and J ends, which lost 6 bases and 6 bases, there was a span of 16 bases. The CDR3 loop spans 14 amino acids. Germline V gene data show CDR1 as SGHNT and CDR2 as YENEEA. This CDR3 reads CASRSRETYDTQYF. The DNA of the CDR3 is TGTGCCAGCAGGTCGAGGGAAACATATGATACGCAGTATTTT.

This clone occurred once. The chain joins TRBV11-3 to TRBJ2-1; 9 nucleotides line up with TRBD2. Trimming at V came to 5 bases and at J to 5 bases, leaving 10 bases not matched to a gene. The CDR3 spans 16 residues. Germline V lookup: CDR1 SGHNT, CDR2 YENEEA. The DNA of the CDR3 is TGTGCCAGCAGCCTATCTTTTGCGGGAGGGGACAATGAGCAGTTCTTC. As protein: CASSLSFAGGDNEQFF. Complete variable domain (other parts from reference TRBV11-3 and TRBJ2-1): EAGVVQSPRYKIIEKKQPVAFWCNPISGHNTLYWYLQNLGQGPELLIRYENEEAVDDSQLPKDRFSAERLKGVDSTLKIQPAELGDSAVYLCASSLSFAGGDNEQFFGPGTRLTVL.

The sample holds a few counts of this clone. This sequence joins TRBV7-9 and TRBJ1-3; D remains ambiguous. CDR1 is SEHNR and CDR2 is FQNEAQ in the germline V gene (reference sequence). The CDR3 is made up of 16 amino acids. V lost 8 bases, J lost 0 bases, and 17 bases lay in between. CDR3 sequence (DNA): TGTGCCAGCCGCCTGGGCCCTTCCAGCTCTGGAAACACCATATATTTT. It encodes CASRLGPSSSGNTIYF.

The chain recombines TRBV5-1 with TRBJ1-2; unclear D gene. V lost 5 bases, J lost 3 bases, and 23 bases lay in between. In germline, CDR1 is SGHRS, CDR2 YFSETQ. The CDR3 covers 17 residues. CDR3: CASSTAAGTRGDYGYTF. CDR3 bases: TGCGCCAGCAGTACCGCGGCGGGTACCCGAGGTGACTATGGCTACACCTTC.

V is TRBV7-9 and J is TRBJ2-7, with 8 positions matching TRBD1. The CDR3 has 15 amino acids. The junction had 12 bases not matched to a gene; V was cut back by 5 bases and J by 6 bases. Germline CDR1 reads SEHNR; CDR2 reads FQNEAQ (reference sequence). CDR3: CASSPGQGRIVEQYV. CDR3 nucleotide sequence: TGTGCCAGCAGCCCAGGACAGGGTAGGATCGTCGAGCAGTACGTC.